This T cell receptor beta chain was profiled in a study of blood T cell repertoires in COVID-19. Libraries were prepared by immunoSEQ multiplex PCR; TCRdb keeps only in-frame clonotypes and omits some of them. The top ten clones hold approximately 15% of a sample with approximately 80,000 clones, 60% to 85% of them seen once. The V gene's germline CDR1 is MDHEN and CDR2 SYDVKM. With 5 bases clipped from V and 5 bases from J, the junction kept 9 bases outside the gene matches. This CDR3 has 16 residues. The rearrangement uses TRBV28 and TRBJ2-1, with TRBD2 identical over 10 bases. This TCR derives from a human donor in a cohort sampled during active COVID-19. The sequencing sample was made of peripheral blood. The CDR3 DNA follows: TGTGCCAGCAGTCTGCCCCCTAGCGGGAGCAACAATGAGCAGTTCTTC. This translates into CASSLPPSGSNNEQFF. Complete variable domain (other parts from reference TRBV28 and TRBJ2-1): DVKVTQSSRYLVKRTGEKVFLECVQDMDHENMFWYRQDPGLGLRLIYFSYDVKMKEKGDIPEGYSVSREKKERFSLILESASTNQTSMYLCASSLPPSGSNNEQFFGPGTRLTVL.